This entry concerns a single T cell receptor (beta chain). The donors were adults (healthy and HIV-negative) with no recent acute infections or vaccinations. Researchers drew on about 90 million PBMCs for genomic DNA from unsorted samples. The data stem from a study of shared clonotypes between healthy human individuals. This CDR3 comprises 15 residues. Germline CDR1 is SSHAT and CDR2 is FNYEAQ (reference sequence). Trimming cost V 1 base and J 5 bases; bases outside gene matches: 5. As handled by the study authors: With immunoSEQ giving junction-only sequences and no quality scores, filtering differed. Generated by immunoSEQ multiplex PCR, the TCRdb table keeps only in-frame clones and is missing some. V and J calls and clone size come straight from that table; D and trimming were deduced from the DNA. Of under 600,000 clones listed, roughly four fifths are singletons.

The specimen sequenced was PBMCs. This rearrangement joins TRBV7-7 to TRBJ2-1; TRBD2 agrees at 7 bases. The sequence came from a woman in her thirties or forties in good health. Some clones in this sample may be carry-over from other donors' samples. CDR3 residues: CASSLGLADNNEQFF. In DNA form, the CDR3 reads TGTGCCAGCAGCTTAGGGCTAGCGGACAACAATGAGCAGTTCTTC.